This paragraph reports one T cell receptor beta chain. The sample comes from a study of T cell changes during pregnancy in multiple sclerosis. Sequencing was performed with immunoSEQ multiplex PCR; in TCRdb, only in-frame clones are kept and a portion is missing. The sample yields some 44,000 clones, roughly nine tenths seen once. This CDR3 is 12 amino acids long. Sequenced here: CD4+ T cells from peripheral blood mononuclear cells, sampled after pregnancy. This receptor was obtained from a female donor with multiple sclerosis, enrolled in a pregnancy study. J is TRBJ2-7 and V is TRBV21-1; the table gives TRBD2 as D, unverified against the DNA. TRBV21-1 is described as a pseudogene. The CDR3 loop is CASSSGGNEQYF. In DNA, the CDR3 is TGTGCCAGCAGCTCCGGAGGGAACGAGCAGTACTTC.